This T cell receptor (beta chain) was captured in a study of identical twins. This clonotype came up a few times. What it binds is unknown. V was clipped by 1 base and J by 5 bases; unmatched bases: 5. CDR1 and CDR2 (germline): SGHTA, FQGTGA. This CDR3 contains 16 residues. TCRdb redid the calling of the 5' RACE reads with MiXCR, one entry per CDR3 protein. The sample lists about 220,000 distinct CDR3 sequences, about 7.5% occurring once. Study-level results: Invariant MAIT and iNKT cells could partly confound zero-insertion analyses. Fewer insertions characterized abundant cord blood beta clonotypes, whereas memory repertoires showed none.

These same data were also listed under a study on yellow fever vaccine responses in identical twins. That publication notes: After vaccination, twins' T cell response reportedly seemed partly convergent, partly personalized.

The source is a young woman in good health. Sequences were obtained from memory (CD45RO+) T cells sorted from blood. The genes are TRBV7-3 and TRBJ2-3; 11 bases align to TRBD1. The CDR3 nucleotides are TGTGCCAGCAGCTTAAGGACAGGGGGCGCAGGAGATACGCAGTATTTT. Its protein product is CASSLRTGGAGDTQYF.